A selection of T cell receptor beta chains follows, all from one sample in a study of beta chain features in type 1 diabetes. Sequencing was performed with immunoSEQ multiplex PCR; in TCRdb, only in-frame clones are kept and a portion is missing. The table includes nearly 250,000 clones, 12% to 15% detected once. The specimen was naive CD4+ T cells from blood. The receptors shown here come from a woman between 40 and 55 years old in good health. Each CDR3 is given with its conserved first and last residue. D genes are given only for firm matches. Only some rows state a clone size, as once, few, many or a class for expanded clones.

j_gene: TRBJ1-6; v_gene: TRBV9; abundance: NA; len: 15; d_gene: NA; CDR3nt: TGTGCCAGCAGCGTAGGTGGGGGACTCAATTCACCCCTCCACTTT; CDR3aa: CASSVGGGLNSPLHF
j_gene: TRBJ1-2; v_gene: TRBV18; abundance: few; len: 13; d_gene: TRBD1; CDR3nt: TGTGCCAGCTCACAGACAGGGGAAAGTGGCTACACCTTC; CDR3aa: CASSQTGESGYTF
j_gene: TRBJ2-1; v_gene: TRBV6-5; abundance: NA; len: 14; d_gene: NA; CDR3nt: TGTGCCAGCAGACCCGGTGGAGGGTACAGAGAGCAGTTCTTC; CDR3aa: CASRPGGGYREQFF
j_gene: TRBJ1-1; v_gene: TRBV7-2; abundance: few; len: 14; d_gene: NA; CDR3nt: TGTGCCAGCAGCCCCCTTCCCCAGGGCACTGAAGCTTTCTTT; CDR3aa: CASSPLPQGTEAFF
j_gene: TRBJ1-2; v_gene: TRBV4-1; abundance: few; len: 14; d_gene: TRBD1; CDR3nt: TGCGCCAGCAGCCAACGGGGACAGGGAAATGGCTACACCTTC; CDR3aa: CASSQRGQGNGYTF
j_gene: TRBJ2-7; v_gene: TRBV29-1; abundance: many; len: 12; d_gene: TRBD1; CDR3nt: TGCAGCGTTGGACAGGGGGCCTACGAGCAGTACTTC; CDR3aa: CSVGQGAYEQYF
j_gene: TRBJ2-5; v_gene: TRBV4-3; abundance: many; len: 15; d_gene: TRBD2; CDR3nt: TGCGCCAGCAGCCAAGATGGGTCCGGGGGGGAGACCCAGTACTTC; CDR3aa: CASSQDGSGGETQYF
j_gene: TRBJ1-1; v_gene: TRBV9; abundance: few; len: 16; d_gene: NA; CDR3nt: TGTGCCAGCAGCGTAGGTCCCAGTATGGGCAACACTGAAGCTTTCTTT; CDR3aa: CASSVGPSMGNTEAFF
j_gene: TRBJ1-1; v_gene: TRBV7-2; abundance: few; len: 13; d_gene: NA; CDR3nt: TGTGCCAGCAGCTTAGTATGGAACACTGAAGCTTTCTTT; CDR3aa: CASSLVWNTEAFF
j_gene: TRBJ2-5; v_gene: TRBV19; abundance: NA; len: 15; d_gene: TRBD1; CDR3nt: TGTGCCAGTAGCCAAGCCGGGACAGGGAGGGAGACCCAGTACTTC; CDR3aa: CASSQAGTGRETQYF
j_gene: TRBJ2-1; v_gene: TRBV11-2; abundance: few; len: 17; d_gene: NA; CDR3nt: TGTGCCAGCAGCTTTCGGTCTGGAACAGGCGCCTACAATGAGCAGTTCTTC; CDR3aa: CASSFRSGTGAYNEQFF
j_gene: TRBJ2-5; v_gene: TRBV11-2; abundance: NA; len: 16; d_gene: TRBD2; CDR3nt: TGTGCCAGCAGCTTCTCCCCAGTGGCGGGGGAAGAGACCCAGTACTTC; CDR3aa: CASSFSPVAGEETQYF
j_gene: TRBJ1-1; v_gene: TRBV5-1; abundance: NA; len: 13; d_gene: NA; CDR3nt: TGCGCCAGCAGCTGGGGACAGAACACTGAAGCTTTCTTT; CDR3aa: CASSWGQNTEAFF
j_gene: TRBJ1-1; v_gene: TRBV7-2; abundance: NA; len: 15; d_gene: TRBD1; CDR3nt: TGTGCCAGCAGCCCACGGGACAGGGGGCGGACTGAAGCTTTCTTT; CDR3aa: CASSPRDRGRTEAFF
j_gene: TRBJ1-2; v_gene: TRBV14; abundance: NA; len: 14; d_gene: TRBD1; CDR3nt: TGTGCCAGCAGCTACAGGGGGTCTAACTATGGCTACACCTTC; CDR3aa: CASSYRGSNYGYTF
j_gene: TRBJ2-2; v_gene: TRBV4-1; abundance: NA; len: 17; d_gene: NA; CDR3nt: TGCGCCAGCAGCCAGGGCCGCGGGGTTGCGAACACCGGGGAGCTGTTTTTT; CDR3aa: CASSQGRGVANTGELFF
j_gene: TRBJ2-3; v_gene: TRBV5-4; abundance: few; len: 18; d_gene: TRBD2; CDR3nt: TGTGCCAGCAGCTTGGGGCTAGCGGGGGGGCCGGGCACAGATACGCAGTATTTT; CDR3aa: CASSLGLAGGPGTDTQYF
j_gene: TRBJ1-1; v_gene: TRBV19; abundance: few; len: 16; d_gene: NA; CDR3nt: TGTGCCAGTAAAAACCCAGGGGCCTTCGTCGACACTGAAGCTTTCTTT; CDR3aa: CASKNPGAFVDTEAFF
j_gene: TRBJ2-1; v_gene: TRBV18; abundance: NA; len: 18; d_gene: NA; CDR3nt: TGTGCCAGCTCACCACGGAGACAGCCCCTGGCGACCTACAATGAGCAGTTCTTC; CDR3aa: CASSPRRQPLATYNEQFF
j_gene: TRBJ2-5; v_gene: TRBV5-4; abundance: NA; len: 14; d_gene: TRBD1; CDR3nt: TGTGCCAGCAGCCAGCCATTCAGGGGGGAGACCCAGTACTTC; CDR3aa: CASSQPFRGETQYF
j_gene: TRBJ2-7; v_gene: TRBV18; abundance: NA; len: 14; d_gene: TRBD1; CDR3nt: TGTGCCAGCTCACCACCGGGACAGGGCGGCGAGCAGTACTTC; CDR3aa: CASSPPGQGGEQYF
j_gene: TRBJ1-1; v_gene: TRBV2; abundance: few; len: 13; d_gene: NA; CDR3nt: TGTGCCACCCAGGGGATGTGGAGCACTGAAGCTTTCTTT; CDR3aa: CATQGMWSTEAFF
j_gene: TRBJ2-1; v_gene: TRBV6-6; abundance: few; len: 15; d_gene: NA; CDR3nt: TGTGCCAGCAGTTACTCCCTGGACAGTAGCAATGAGCAGTTCTTC; CDR3aa: CASSYSLDSSNEQFF
j_gene: TRBJ2-1; v_gene: TRBV5-8; abundance: few; len: 15; d_gene: TRBD2; CDR3nt: TGTGCCAGCAGCTTGAGCGGGGGGGCTAGCAATGAGCAGTTCTTC; CDR3aa: CASSLSGGASNEQFF
j_gene: TRBJ1-2; v_gene: TRBV6-5; abundance: few; len: 14; d_gene: TRBD1; CDR3nt: TGTGCCAGCAGTTACAGCGACAGGGGGAATGGCTACACCTTC; CDR3aa: CASSYSDRGNGYTF
j_gene: TRBJ1-5; v_gene: TRBV18; abundance: few; len: 13; d_gene: NA; CDR3nt: TGTGCCAGCTCACCTGAGCTGTGGCAGCCCCAGCATTTT; CDR3aa: CASSPELWQPQHF
j_gene: TRBJ1-3; v_gene: TRBV18; abundance: few; len: 18; d_gene: NA; CDR3nt: TGTGCCAGCTCACCAGTAAGCGGCCCGTCCACCGTTGGAAACACCATATATTTT; CDR3aa: CASSPVSGPSTVGNTIYF
j_gene: TRBJ1-4; v_gene: TRBV7-9; abundance: NA; len: 14; d_gene: TRBD1; CDR3nt: TGTGCCAGCAGCTTGGACAGGGGGCGTGAAAAACTGTTTTTT; CDR3aa: CASSLDRGREKLFF
j_gene: TRBJ1-3; v_gene: TRBV4-1; abundance: NA; len: 17; d_gene: TRBD1; CDR3nt: TGCGCCAGCAGCCAAGCCTACAGGGGGCGATTCGGAAACACCATATATTTT; CDR3aa: CASSQAYRGRFGNTIYF
j_gene: TRBJ2-3; v_gene: TRBV7-7; abundance: once; len: 15; d_gene: NA; CDR3nt: TGTGCCAGCAGCTTAGGAGCTAGCCACACAGATACGCAGTATTTT; CDR3aa: CASSLGASHTDTQYF
j_gene: TRBJ2-1; v_gene: TRBV6-1; abundance: NA; len: 14; d_gene: NA; CDR3nt: TGTGCCAGCAGTGCGCAGGGGAGCCTCAATGAGCAGTTCTTC; CDR3aa: CASSAQGSLNEQFF
j_gene: TRBJ2-1; v_gene: TRBV7-9; abundance: few; len: 13; d_gene: TRBD1; CDR3nt: TGTGCCAGCGACAGGGAGAATTACAATGAGCAGTTCTTC; CDR3aa: CASDRENYNEQFF
j_gene: TRBJ2-7; v_gene: TRBV2; abundance: NA; len: 17; d_gene: TRBD1; CDR3nt: TGTGCCAGCAGGGAGCGCACTATGACAGGGATCTCCTACGAGCAGTACTTC; CDR3aa: CASRERTMTGISYEQYF
j_gene: TRBJ1-5; v_gene: TRBV7-6; abundance: few; len: 15; d_gene: TRBD1; CDR3nt: TGTGCCAGCAGCAAGACAGGGGCGAACAATCAGCCCCAGCATTTT; CDR3aa: CASSKTGANNQPQHF
j_gene: TRBJ1-4; v_gene: TRBV18; abundance: NA; len: 17; d_gene: NA; CDR3nt: TGTGCCAGCTCACCACAACAGGTGACGAGGTTTGATGAAAAACTGTTTTTT; CDR3aa: CASSPQQVTRFDEKLFF
j_gene: TRBJ2-5; v_gene: TRBV18; abundance: NA; len: 13; d_gene: NA; CDR3nt: TGTGCCAGCTCACAGGGACTTCAAGAGACCCAGTACTTC; CDR3aa: CASSQGLQETQYF
j_gene: TRBJ1-5; v_gene: TRBV6-5; abundance: NA; len: 13; d_gene: TRBD1; CDR3nt: TGTGCCAGCAGCTTTACAGGGGGGCAGCCCCAGCATTTT; CDR3aa: CASSFTGGQPQHF
j_gene: TRBJ2-3; v_gene: TRBV5-1; abundance: NA; len: 14; d_gene: NA; CDR3nt: TGCGCCAGCAGCTTGCGGCTAGCTGGAGATACGCAGTATTTT; CDR3aa: CASSLRLAGDTQYF
j_gene: TRBJ2-2; v_gene: TRBV9; abundance: NA; len: 15; d_gene: NA; CDR3nt: TGTGCCAGCAGCGTAGTACAGGGGAACACCGGGGAGCTGTTTTTT; CDR3aa: CASSVVQGNTGELFF
j_gene: TRBJ1-2; v_gene: TRBV28; abundance: many; len: 16; d_gene: TRBD1; CDR3nt: TGTGCCAGCAACCCGGGGACAGGCGGCACGCTACATGGCTACACCTTC; CDR3aa: CASNPGTGGTLHGYTF
j_gene: TRBJ1-2; v_gene: TRBV20-1; abundance: few; len: 10; d_gene: NA; CDR3nt: TGCAGTGCTCTCACCCGGGGCTACACCTTC; CDR3aa: CSALTRGYTF
j_gene: TRBJ2-2; v_gene: TRBV10-1; abundance: few; len: 14; d_gene: NA; CDR3nt: TGCGCCAGCAGTGATCGAGGGAACACCGGGGAGCTGTTTTTT; CDR3aa: CASSDRGNTGELFF
j_gene: TRBJ2-3; v_gene: TRBV29-1; abundance: many; len: 12; d_gene: NA; CDR3nt: TGCAGCGTTGCGGCGGCTACAGATACGCAGTATTTT; CDR3aa: CSVAAATDTQYF
j_gene: TRBJ2-1; v_gene: TRBV11-3; abundance: few; len: 16; d_gene: TRBD1; CDR3nt: TGTGCCAGCAGCGGTCCTCGACAGGGACCCTACAATGAGCAGTTCTTC; CDR3aa: CASSGPRQGPYNEQFF
j_gene: TRBJ2-2; v_gene: TRBV7-9; abundance: few; len: 14; d_gene: TRBD2; CDR3nt: TGTGCCAGCAGATCCCTGACTAGCTCCGGGGAGCTGTTTTTT; CDR3aa: CASRSLTSSGELFF
j_gene: TRBJ2-3; v_gene: TRBV5-1; abundance: NA; len: 16; d_gene: TRBD2; CDR3nt: TGCGCCAGCAGCCGAGGGGACTACGGGATCGCAGATACGCAGTATTTT; CDR3aa: CASSRGDYGIADTQYF
j_gene: TRBJ2-1; v_gene: TRBV6-1; abundance: NA; len: 14; d_gene: NA; CDR3nt: TGTGCCAGCAATAACTGGCGTCACGGGGGTGAGCAGTTCTTC; CDR3aa: CASNNWRHGGEQFF
j_gene: TRBJ2-1; v_gene: TRBV28; abundance: NA; len: 15; d_gene: TRBD2; CDR3nt: TGTGCCAGCAGTTCACCGACTAGCGGGGGGAATGAGCAGTTCTTC; CDR3aa: CASSSPTSGGNEQFF
j_gene: TRBJ1-4; v_gene: TRBV7-2; abundance: NA; len: 18; d_gene: TRBD1; CDR3nt: TGTGCCAGCAGCTTTGTGGGACAGGGGTCAATAGCTAATGAAAAACTGTTTTTT; CDR3aa: CASSFVGQGSIANEKLFF